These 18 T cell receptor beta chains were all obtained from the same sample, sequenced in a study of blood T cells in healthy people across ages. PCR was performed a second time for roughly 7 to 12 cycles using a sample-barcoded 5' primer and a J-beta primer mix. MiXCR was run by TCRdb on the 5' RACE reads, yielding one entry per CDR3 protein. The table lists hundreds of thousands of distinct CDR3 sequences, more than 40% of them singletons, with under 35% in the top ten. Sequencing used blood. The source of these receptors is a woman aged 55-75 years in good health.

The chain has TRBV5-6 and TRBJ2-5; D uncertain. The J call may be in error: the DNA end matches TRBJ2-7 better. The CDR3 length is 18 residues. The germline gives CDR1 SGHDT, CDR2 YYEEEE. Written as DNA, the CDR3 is TGTGCCAGCAGTTGGGCCGGGCCCCAGTACCGGAGTCGCTACGAGCAGTACTTC. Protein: CASSWAGPQYRSRYEQYF.

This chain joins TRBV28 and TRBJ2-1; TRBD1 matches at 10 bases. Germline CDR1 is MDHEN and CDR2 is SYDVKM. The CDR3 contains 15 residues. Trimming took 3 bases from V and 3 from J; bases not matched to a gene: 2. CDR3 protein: CASSFGTGDYNEQFF. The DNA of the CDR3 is TGTGCCAGCAGTTTCGGGACAGGGGACTACAATGAGCAGTTCTTC.

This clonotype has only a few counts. The CDR3 nucleotides are TGTGCCAGCAGCTTCGGCCTGAATGAGCAGTTCTTC. This sequence encodes CASSFGLNEQFF. The V and J genes are TRBV7-2 and TRBJ2-1; no clear D gene. Trimming removed 3 bases at V and 7 bases at J, with 7 bases between. Germline CDR1 SGHTA, CDR2 FQGNSA. The CDR3 is 12 amino acids.

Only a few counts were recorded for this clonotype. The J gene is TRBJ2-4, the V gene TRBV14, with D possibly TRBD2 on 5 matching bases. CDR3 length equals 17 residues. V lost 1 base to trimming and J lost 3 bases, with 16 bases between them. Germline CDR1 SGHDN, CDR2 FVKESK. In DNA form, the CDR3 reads TGTGCCAGCAGCCAAGTGGGAGACACTCGGGGCAAAAACATTCAGTACTTC. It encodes CASSQVGDTRGKNIQYF. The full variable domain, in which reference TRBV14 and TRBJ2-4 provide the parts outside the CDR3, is EAGVTQFPSHSVIEKGQTVTLRCDPISGHDNLYWYRRVMGKEIKFLLHFVKESKQDESGMPNNRFLAERTGGTYSTLKVQPAELEDSGVYFCASSQVGDTRGKNIQYFGAGTRLSVL.

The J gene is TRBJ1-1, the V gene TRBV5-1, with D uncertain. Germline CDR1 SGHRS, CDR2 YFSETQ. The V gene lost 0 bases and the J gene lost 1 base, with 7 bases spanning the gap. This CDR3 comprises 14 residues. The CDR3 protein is CASSLDARNTEAFF. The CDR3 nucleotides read TGCGCCAGCAGCTTGGATGCTCGGAACACTGAAGCTTTCTTT.

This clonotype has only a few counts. The CDR3 is CASSPGGGTEAFF. DNA for the CDR3: TGTGCCAGCAGCCCGGGGGGGGGCACTGAAGCTTTCTTT. The chain is built from TRBV4-2 and TRBJ1-1; the D gene is possibly TRBD1 (5 bases). The CDR3 totals 13 residues. CDR1 is LGHNA and CDR2 is YNFKEQ in the germline V gene. V lost 4 bases, J lost 4 bases, and 10 bases lay in between.

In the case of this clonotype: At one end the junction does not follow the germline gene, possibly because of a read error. The CDR3 loop is CASSRRMGQGDTGAFF. The CDR3 bases are TGTGCCAGCAGCCGACGGATGGGACAGGGGGACACTGGAGCTTTCTTT. This chain uses TRBV4-2 with TRBJ1-1; 11 nucleotides align to TRBD1. Germline V CDR1 and CDR2: LGHNA, YNFKEQ. The length of the CDR3 is 16 residues.

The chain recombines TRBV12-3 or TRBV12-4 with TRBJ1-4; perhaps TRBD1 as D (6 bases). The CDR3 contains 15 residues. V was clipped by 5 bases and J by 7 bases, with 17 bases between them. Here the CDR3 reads CASSPALGRGEKLFF. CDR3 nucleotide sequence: TGTGCCAGCAGTCCAGCTCTCGGCAGGGGTGAAAAACTGTTTTTT.

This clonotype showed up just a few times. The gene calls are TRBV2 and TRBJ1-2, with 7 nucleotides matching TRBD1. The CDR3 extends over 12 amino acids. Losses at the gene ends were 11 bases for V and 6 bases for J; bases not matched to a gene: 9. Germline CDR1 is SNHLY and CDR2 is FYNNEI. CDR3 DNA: TGTGCCGGTAACGGAGGGGGCGATGGCTACACCTTC. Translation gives CAGNGGGDGYTF. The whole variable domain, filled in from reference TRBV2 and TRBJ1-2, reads EPEVTQTPSHQVTQMGQEVILRCVPISNHLYFYWYRQILGQKVEFLVSFYNNEISEKSEIFDDQFSVERPDGSNFTLKIRSTKLEDSAMYFCAGNGGGDGYTFGSGTRLTVV.

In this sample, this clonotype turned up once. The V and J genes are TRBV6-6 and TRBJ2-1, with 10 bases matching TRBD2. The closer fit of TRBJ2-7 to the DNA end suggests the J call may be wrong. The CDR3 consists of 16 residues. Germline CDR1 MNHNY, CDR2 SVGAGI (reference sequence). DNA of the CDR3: TGTGCCAGCAGTTATCGGACTAGCGGATCCTACAATGAGCAGTACTTC. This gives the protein CASSYRTSGSYNEQYF.

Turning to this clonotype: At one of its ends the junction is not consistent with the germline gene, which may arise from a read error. The CDR3 protein is CASSLNSGTYNERFF. The CDR3 DNA is TGTGCCAGCAGCTTAAACAGCGGAACCTACAATGAGCGGTTCTTC. The J gene is TRBJ2-1, the V gene TRBV7-2, with D maybe TRBD2 (5 bases). Germline V CDR1 and CDR2: SGHTA, FQGNSA. The CDR3 is 15 amino acids.

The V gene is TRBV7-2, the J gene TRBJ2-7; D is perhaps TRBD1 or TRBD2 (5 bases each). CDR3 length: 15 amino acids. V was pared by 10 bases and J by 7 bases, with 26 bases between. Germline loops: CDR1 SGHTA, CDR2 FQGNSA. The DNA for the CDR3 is TGTGCCACCTCCCCGGGACCTCTGACCTGGAATGAGCAGTACTTC. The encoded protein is CATSPGPLTWNEQYF.

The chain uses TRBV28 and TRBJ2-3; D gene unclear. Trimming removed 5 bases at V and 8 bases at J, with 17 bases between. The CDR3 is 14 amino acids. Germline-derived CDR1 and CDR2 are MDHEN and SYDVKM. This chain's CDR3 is CASSGRSVTGTQYF. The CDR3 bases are TGTGCCAGCAGTGGACGGTCAGTTACGGGTACGCAGTATTTT.

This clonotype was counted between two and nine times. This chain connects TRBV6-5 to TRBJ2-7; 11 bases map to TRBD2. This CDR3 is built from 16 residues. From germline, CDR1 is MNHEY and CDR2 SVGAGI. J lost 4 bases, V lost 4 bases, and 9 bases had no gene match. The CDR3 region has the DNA TGTGCCAGCAGTTCCGGGACTAGCGGCTGGGCTTACGAGCAGTACTTC. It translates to CASSSGTSGWAYEQYF.

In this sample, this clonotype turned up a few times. This CDR3 reads CSAGTSGGLQETQYF. The CDR3 nucleotides are TGCAGTGCCGGGACTAGCGGGGGCCTACAAGAGACCCAGTACTTC. The rearrangement links TRBV20-1 to TRBJ2-5; 14 bases match TRBD2. V trimming: 6 bases; J trimming: 2 bases; junction bases outside the gene matches: 5. Germline V gives CDR1 DFQATT, CDR2 SNEGSKA (reference sequence). The CDR3 has 15 residues.

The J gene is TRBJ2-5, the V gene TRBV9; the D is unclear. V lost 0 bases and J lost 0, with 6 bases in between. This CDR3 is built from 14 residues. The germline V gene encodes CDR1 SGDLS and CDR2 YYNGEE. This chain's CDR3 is CASSVGQDQETQYF. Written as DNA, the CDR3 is TGTGCCAGCAGCGTAGGCCAGGACCAAGAGACCCAGTACTTC.

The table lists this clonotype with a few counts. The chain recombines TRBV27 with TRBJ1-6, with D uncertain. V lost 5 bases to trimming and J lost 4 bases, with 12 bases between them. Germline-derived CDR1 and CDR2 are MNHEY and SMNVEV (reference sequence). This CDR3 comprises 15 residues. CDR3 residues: CASSKEGLYNSPLHF. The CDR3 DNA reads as TGTGCCAGCAGTAAGGAGGGTCTATATAATTCACCCCTCCACTTT.

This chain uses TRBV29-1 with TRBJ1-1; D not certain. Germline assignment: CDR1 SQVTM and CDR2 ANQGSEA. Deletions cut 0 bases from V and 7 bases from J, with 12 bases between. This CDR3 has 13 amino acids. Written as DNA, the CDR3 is TGCAGCGTTGAAGATATAGGATTGGGTGAAGCTTTCTTT. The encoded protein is CSVEDIGLGEAFF.